This T cell receptor (beta chain) was documented in a study of tumor T cells in aggressive B-cell lymphoma. Assay: immunoSEQ multiplex PCR; the TCRdb copy retains only in-frame clones and omits some. The table shows around 2,000 clones, with approximately 88% occurring only once. Trimming stripped 4 bases from V and 1 base from J, with 8 bases between. CDR1 is SQVTM and CDR2 is ANQGSEA in the germline V gene. The CDR3 is 13 amino acids. The TCR was taken from an adult with diffuse large B cell lymphoma. The chain couples TRBV29-1 to TRBJ1-5, with D unclear. Input material: tumor tissue. CDR3 DNA sequence: TGCAGCGTTGTACGGAGAAGCAATCAGCCCCAGCATTTT. Translated: CSVVRRSNQPQHF.